This entry is about one T cell receptor beta chain. The data stem from a study of blood T cell repertoires in COVID-19. Study at large: COVID-19 samples, acute and convalescent, were from the United States, Italy and Spain. T cells, B-cell-depleted T cells, or PBMCs provided the cDNA or gDNA that served as material.

Study processing details: Estimation of nucleated cell counts was performed using reference gene primer amplification. Clones were sequenced by immunoSEQ multiplex PCR, and TCRdb holds only the in-frame ones, with some missing. V and J calls and clone size are given by that table; D and trimming were obtained from the DNA. The top ten hold under 15% of the sample, which has about 81,000 clones, 70% to 85% seen once. Material for sequencing was peripheral blood. The sequence was obtained from a human donor in a cohort sampled during active COVID-19.

CDR3 region: CASRTRATNEKLFF. The CDR3 DNA follows: TGTGCCAGCAGGACCAGGGCTACTAATGAAAAACTGTTTTTT. This chain links TRBV2 with TRBJ1-4; the D gene is possibly TRBD1 (5 bases). Trimming removed 6 bases from V and 2 bases from J, with 10 bases in between. The CDR3 length is 14 residues. Germline-derived CDR1 and CDR2 are SNHLY and FYNNEI.